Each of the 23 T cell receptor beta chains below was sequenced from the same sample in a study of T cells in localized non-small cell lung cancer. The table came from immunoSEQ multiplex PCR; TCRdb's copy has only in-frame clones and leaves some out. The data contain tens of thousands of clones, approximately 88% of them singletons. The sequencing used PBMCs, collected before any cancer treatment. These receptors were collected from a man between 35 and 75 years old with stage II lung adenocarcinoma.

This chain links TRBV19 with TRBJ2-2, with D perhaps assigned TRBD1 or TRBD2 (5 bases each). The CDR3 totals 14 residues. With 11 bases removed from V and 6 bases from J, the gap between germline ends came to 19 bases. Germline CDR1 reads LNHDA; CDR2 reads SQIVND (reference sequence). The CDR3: CASTPGGVAGELFF. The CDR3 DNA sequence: TGTGCCTCCACCCCTGGGGGAGTCGCCGGGGAGCTGTTTTTT.

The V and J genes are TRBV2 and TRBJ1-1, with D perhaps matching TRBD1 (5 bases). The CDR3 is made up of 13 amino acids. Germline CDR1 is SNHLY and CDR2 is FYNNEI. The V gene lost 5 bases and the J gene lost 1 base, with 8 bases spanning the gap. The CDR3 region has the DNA TGTGCCAGCAGTCGGGGGGAGAACACTGAAGCTTTCTTT. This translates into CASSRGENTEAFF.

In DNA, the CDR3 is TGTGCCAGTTCTAGCGGGAGAGGTACCGGGGAGCTGTTTTTT. Amino acids: CASSSGRGTGELFF. This chain connects TRBV19 to TRBJ2-2, with 10 bases aligning to TRBD2. Trimming at V came to 8 bases and at J to 5 bases, leaving 5 bases not matched to a gene. The CDR3 is 14 residues long. Per the germline V gene, CDR1 is LNHDA and CDR2 is SQIVND (reference sequence).

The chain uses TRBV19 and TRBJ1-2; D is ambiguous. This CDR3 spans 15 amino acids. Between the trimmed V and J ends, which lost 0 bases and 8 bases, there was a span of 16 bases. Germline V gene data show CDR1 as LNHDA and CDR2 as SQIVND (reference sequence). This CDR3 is CASSIDPLSAGGYTF. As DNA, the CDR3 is TGTGCCAGTAGTATAGATCCTTTAAGTGCGGGAGGCTACACCTTC.

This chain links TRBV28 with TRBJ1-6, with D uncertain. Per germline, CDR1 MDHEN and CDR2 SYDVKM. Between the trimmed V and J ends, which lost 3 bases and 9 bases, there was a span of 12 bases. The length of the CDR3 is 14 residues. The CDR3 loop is CASSFQEGSSPLHF. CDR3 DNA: TGTGCCAGCAGTTTTCAGGAGGGTTCTTCACCCCTCCACTTT.

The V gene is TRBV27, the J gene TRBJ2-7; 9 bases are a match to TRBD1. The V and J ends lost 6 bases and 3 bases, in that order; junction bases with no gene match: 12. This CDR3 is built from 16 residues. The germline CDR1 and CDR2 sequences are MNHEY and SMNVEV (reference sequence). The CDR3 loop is CASSPIPGQGNYEQYF. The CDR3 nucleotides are TGTGCCAGCAGCCCGATCCCCGGACAGGGGAACTACGAGCAGTACTTC.

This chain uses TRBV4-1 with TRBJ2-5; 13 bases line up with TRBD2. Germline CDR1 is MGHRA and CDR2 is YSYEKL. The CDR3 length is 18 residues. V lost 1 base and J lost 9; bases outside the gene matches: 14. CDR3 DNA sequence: TGCGCCAGCAGCCAAGGCCCACTAGCGGGAGGGCCCGCGGAGGCCCAGTACTTC. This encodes CASSQGPLAGGPAEAQYF.

The CDR3 DNA reads as TGTGCCAGTAGTATACTGGACAGGGGGTATGGCTACACCTTC. Protein: CASSILDRGYGYTF. The rearrangement joins TRBV19 to TRBJ1-2, with TRBD1 matching 10 bases. Germline V gives CDR1 LNHDA, CDR2 SQIVND (reference sequence). The CDR3 has 14 amino acids. V shed 2 bases, J shed 5 bases, and the junction held 2 bases outside the gene matches.

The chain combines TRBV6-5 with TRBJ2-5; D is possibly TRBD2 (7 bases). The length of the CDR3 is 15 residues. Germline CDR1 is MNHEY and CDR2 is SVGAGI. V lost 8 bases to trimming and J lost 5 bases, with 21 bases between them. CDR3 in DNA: TGTGCCAGCCAGATTGGGTTCGGGGGGCCGGAGACCCAGTACTTC. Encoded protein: CASQIGFGGPETQYF.

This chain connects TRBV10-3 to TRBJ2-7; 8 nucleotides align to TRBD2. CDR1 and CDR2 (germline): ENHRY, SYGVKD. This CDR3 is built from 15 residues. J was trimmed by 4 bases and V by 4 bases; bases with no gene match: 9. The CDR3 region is CAISAGLEQTYEQYF. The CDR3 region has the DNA TGTGCCATCAGTGCGGGACTAGAACAGACTTACGAGCAGTACTTC.

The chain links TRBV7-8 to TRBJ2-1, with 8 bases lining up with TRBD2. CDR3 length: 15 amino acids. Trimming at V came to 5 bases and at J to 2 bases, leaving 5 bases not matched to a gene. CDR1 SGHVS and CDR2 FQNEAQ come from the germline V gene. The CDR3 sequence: CASSLSGSPYNEQFF. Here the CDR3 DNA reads TGTGCCAGCAGCCTCAGCGGGAGTCCCTACAATGAGCAGTTCTTC.

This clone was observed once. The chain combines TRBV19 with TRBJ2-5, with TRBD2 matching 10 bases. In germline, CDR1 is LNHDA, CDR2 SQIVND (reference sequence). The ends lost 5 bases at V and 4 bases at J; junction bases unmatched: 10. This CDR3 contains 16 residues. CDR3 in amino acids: CASSLSLAGVPETQYF. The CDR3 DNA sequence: TGTGCCAGTAGTTTGAGTCTAGCGGGAGTGCCAGAGACCCAGTACTTC.

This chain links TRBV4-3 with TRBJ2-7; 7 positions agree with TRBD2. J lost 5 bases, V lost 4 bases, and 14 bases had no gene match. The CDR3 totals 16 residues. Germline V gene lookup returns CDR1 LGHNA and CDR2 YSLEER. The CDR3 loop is CASSPPLERGGDEQYF. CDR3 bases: TGCGCCAGCAGCCCTCCCTTGGAGCGGGGAGGGGACGAGCAGTACTTC.

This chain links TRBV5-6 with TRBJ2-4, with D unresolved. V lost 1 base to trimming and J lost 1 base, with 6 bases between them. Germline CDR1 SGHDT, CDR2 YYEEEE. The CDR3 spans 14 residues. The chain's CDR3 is CASSLRGAKNIQYF. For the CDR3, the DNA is TGTGCCAGCAGCTTGCGTGGGGCCAAAAACATTCAGTACTTC.

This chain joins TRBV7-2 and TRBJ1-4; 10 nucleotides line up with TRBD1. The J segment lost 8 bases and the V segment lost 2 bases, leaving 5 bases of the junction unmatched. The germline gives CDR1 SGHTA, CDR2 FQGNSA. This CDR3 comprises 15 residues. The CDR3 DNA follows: TGTGCCAGCAGCTTACCTCGGACAGGGGGGGAAAAACTGTTTTTT. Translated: CASSLPRTGGEKLFF.

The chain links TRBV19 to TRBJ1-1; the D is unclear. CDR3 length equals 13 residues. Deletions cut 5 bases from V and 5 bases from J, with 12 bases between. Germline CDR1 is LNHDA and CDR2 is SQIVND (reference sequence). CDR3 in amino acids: CASSPQTGTEAFF. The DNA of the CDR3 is TGTGCCAGTAGTCCGCAGACTGGGACTGAAGCTTTCTTT.

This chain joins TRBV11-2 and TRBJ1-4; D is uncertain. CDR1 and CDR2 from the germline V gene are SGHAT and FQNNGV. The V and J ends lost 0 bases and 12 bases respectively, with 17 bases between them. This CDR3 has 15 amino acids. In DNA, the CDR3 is TGTGCCAGCAGCTTAGATTTGACGCAGCCCCGTGAACTGTTTTTT. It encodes CASSLDLTQPRELFF.

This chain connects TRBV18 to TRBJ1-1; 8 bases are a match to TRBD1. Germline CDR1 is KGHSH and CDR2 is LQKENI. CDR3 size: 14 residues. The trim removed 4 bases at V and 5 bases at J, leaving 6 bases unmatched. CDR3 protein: CASSLGQGGTEAFF. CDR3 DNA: TGTGCCAGCTCACTTGGACAGGGAGGGACTGAAGCTTTCTTT.

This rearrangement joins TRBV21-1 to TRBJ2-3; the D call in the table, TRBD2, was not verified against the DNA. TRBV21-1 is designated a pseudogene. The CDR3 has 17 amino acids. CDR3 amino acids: CASSKGASGGAPDTQYF. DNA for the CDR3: TGTGCCAGCAGCAAAGGAGCGAGCGGGGGGGCCCCAGATACGCAGTATTTT.

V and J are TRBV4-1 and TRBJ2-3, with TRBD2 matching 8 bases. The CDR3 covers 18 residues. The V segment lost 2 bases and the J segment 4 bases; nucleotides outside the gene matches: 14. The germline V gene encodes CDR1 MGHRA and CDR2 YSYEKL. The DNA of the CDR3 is TGCGCCAGCAGCCAATATCTGATCGTAGCGGGAAGTTCAGATACGCAGTATTTT. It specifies CASSQYLIVAGSSDTQYF.

CDR3 sequence: CAWSEDYLRGQYF. DNA for the CDR3: TGTGCCTGGAGTGAGGATTACCTACGAGGGCAGTACTTC. The J gene is TRBJ2-7, the V gene TRBV30; D is uncertain. In germline, CDR1 is GTSNPN, CDR2 SVGIG (reference sequence). This CDR3 comprises 13 residues. Trimming took off 1 base at V and 9 bases at J, with 16 bases between the two ends.

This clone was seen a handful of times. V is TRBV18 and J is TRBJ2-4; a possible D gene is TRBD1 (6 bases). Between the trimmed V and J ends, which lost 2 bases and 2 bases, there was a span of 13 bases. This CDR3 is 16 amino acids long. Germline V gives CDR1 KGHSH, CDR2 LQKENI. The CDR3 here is CASSPWAGASKNIQYF. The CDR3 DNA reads TGTGCCAGCTCACCATGGGCAGGGGCCTCCAAAAACATTCAGTACTTC.

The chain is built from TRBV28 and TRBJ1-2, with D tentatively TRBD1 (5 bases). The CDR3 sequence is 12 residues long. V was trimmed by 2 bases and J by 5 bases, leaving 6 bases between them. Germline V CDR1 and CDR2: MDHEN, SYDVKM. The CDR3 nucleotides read TGTGCCAGCAGTTTAGACAGATATGGCTACACCTTC. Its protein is CASSLDRYGYTF.